A single sample gave rise to the 10 T cell receptor beta chains below, sequenced in a study of CD8 T cells in Susac syndrome. cDNA came from about 0.5 to 1 ug RNA primed by random hexamers. A single record per CDR3 protein comes from TCRdb applying MiXCR to the immunoSEQ multiplex PCR reads. The data contain under 200,000 distinct CDR3 sequences, 94% of them singletons. The specimen was CD4+ T cells from PBMCs. These receptors were taken from a human donor with Susac syndrome.

This clonotype was observed a single time. Written as DNA, the CDR3 is TGTGCCAGCAGCTTGAACTCAGGGGGGCCCACTGAAGCTTTCTTT. Translated: CASSLNSGGPTEAFF. The J gene is TRBJ1-1, the V gene TRBV7-9; the match to TRBD1 covers 7 bases. Trimming took 3 bases from V and 4 from J; bases not matched to a gene: 8. CDR3 length: 15 amino acids. Germline CDR1 SEHNR, CDR2 FQNEAQ (reference sequence). The full variable domain, its missing parts supplied by reference TRBV7-9 and TRBJ1-1, is DTGVSQNPRHKITKRGQNVTFRCDPISEHNRLYWYRQTLGQGPEFLTYFQNEAQLEKSRLLSDRFSAERPKGSFSTLEIQRTEQGDSAMYLCASSLNSGGPTEAFFGQGTRLTVV.

The V and J genes are TRBV4-3 and TRBJ2-1; 8 positions agree with TRBD1. CDR1 is LGHNA and CDR2 is YSLEER in the germline V gene. The trim removed 0 bases at V and 7 bases at J, leaving 5 bases unmatched. The CDR3 is 15 residues long. CDR3 bases: TGCGCCAGCAGCCAAGAAGGCAGGGGGCTGAATGAGCAGTTCTTC. Translating gives CASSQEGRGLNEQFF.

This clonotype was observed once. The V gene is TRBV6-1, the J gene TRBJ2-1, with 10 positions matching TRBD2. Germline CDR1 and CDR2: MNHNS and SASEGT. The CDR3 is 17 residues long. With 4 bases clipped from V and 0 bases from J, the junction kept 6 bases outside the gene matches. CDR3 region: CASSGGSSGGSYNEQFF. CDR3 nucleotides: TGTGCCAGCAGTGGAGGATCTAGCGGGGGCTCCTACAATGAGCAGTTCTTC.

The sample holds one count of this clonotype. V gene TRBV7-9 combines with J gene TRBJ1-5; the D is unclear. The CDR3 is 16 amino acids. V dropped 1 base and J dropped 4 bases, with 14 bases sitting between them. Looked up from germline, CDR1 is SEHNR and CDR2 is FQNEAQ (reference sequence). The CDR3 DNA sequence: TGTGCCAGCAGCTTAGGGCAGGATCGCCCAAATCAGCCCCAGCATTTT. Protein product: CASSLGQDRPNQPQHF. Drawing the rest from reference TRBV7-9 and TRBJ1-5, the complete variable domain is DTGVSQNPRHKITKRGQNVTFRCDPISEHNRLYWYRQTLGQGPEFLTYFQNEAQLEKSRLLSDRFSAERPKGSFSTLEIQRTEQGDSAMYLCASSLGQDRPNQPQHFGDGTRLSIL.

The rearrangement joins TRBV29-1 to TRBJ1-1; 7 nucleotides match TRBD1. V shed 5 bases, J shed 0 bases, and the junction held 3 bases outside the gene matches. Germline CDR1 reads SQVTM; CDR2 reads ANQGSEA. The CDR3 is made up of 13 amino acids. The CDR3 DNA is TGCAGCGTTCTAACAGGGGTGAACACTGAAGCTTTCTTT. Its protein product is CSVLTGVNTEAFF.

V and J are TRBV2 and TRBJ2-1; 10 bases agree with TRBD2. Per the germline V gene, CDR1 is SNHLY and CDR2 is FYNNEI. There are 15 residues in the CDR3. V lost 5 bases and J lost 6; bases outside the gene matches: 7. CDR3 nucleotides: TGTGCCAGCAGTTACCGACTAGCGGGTGGCAATGAGCAGTTCTTC. Its translation: CASSYRLAGGNEQFF. Filled out from reference TRBV2 and TRBJ2-1, the complete variable domain reads EPEVTQTPSHQVTQMGQEVILRCVPISNHLYFYWYRQILGQKVEFLVSFYNNEISEKSEIFDDQFSVERPDGSNFTLKIRSTKLEDSAMYFCASSYRLAGGNEQFFGPGTRLTVL.

This clonotype was seen just once. This chain links TRBV7-2 with TRBJ2-1, with D unresolved. This CDR3 is 13 amino acids long. Trimming left V 5 bases short and J 10 bases short, with 15 bases between. CDR1 SGHTA and CDR2 FQGNSA come from the germline V gene. The CDR3 region is CASSPQRDHEQFF. CDR3 coding DNA: TGTGCCAGCAGCCCCCAAAGGGATCACGAGCAGTTCTTC.

This clonotype has only one observation. The chain links TRBV20-1 to TRBJ1-1; D is uncertain. This CDR3 has 13 residues. Germline CDR1 DFQATT, CDR2 SNEGSKA (reference sequence). V shed 3 bases and J shed 0 bases, with 8 bases lying between them. In nucleotides, the CDR3 is TGCAGTGCTAGTCTGGACCTGAACACTGAAGCTTTCTTT. It specifies CSASLDLNTEAFF.

V usage is TRBV6-2 or TRBV6-3 and J usage is TRBJ1-1; 9 nucleotides line up with TRBD1. CDR3 size: 12 residues. The germline V gene has CDR1 MNHEY and CDR2 SVGEGT. V was clipped by 5 bases and J by 12 bases; unmatched bases: 7. The CDR3 DNA reads TGTGCCAGCAGTCAAACACAGGGGGCGACTTTCTTT. Translated: CASSQTQGATFF.

The gene calls are TRBV18 and TRBJ1-1, with 7 nucleotides matching TRBD1. Germline V gene data show CDR1 as KGHSH and CDR2 as LQKENI. J gave up 0 bases and V 5 bases, and 6 bases lay outside the gene matches. The CDR3 is 15 amino acids. CDR3 DNA sequence: TGTGCCAGCTCATCGGACAGGACCATGAACACTGAAGCTTTCTTT. Translation: CASSSDRTMNTEAFF.